This T cell receptor beta chain was sequenced in a study of CD4 T cells in relation to SARS-CoV-2 and coronaviruses. Study results and limitations: Samples before the pandemic and after infection were not matched within any donor.

Notes on this clone: The antigen is not known.

Unexposed donor CD4+ T cells date from about 2010-2018, before the COVID-19 pandemic. TCRdb's copy holds only in-frame clones and misses some; the assay was immunoSEQ multiplex PCR. This table has about 68,000 clones, more than 80% appearing once. The sequence came from a human donor in good health. The sample comprised naive CD4+ T cells from PBMCs. The sample's subset: naive CD4+ T cells isolated by negative enrichment.

The CDR3 DNA follows: TGTGCCAGCAGACTCCTAGGGGGAGCTGGAAACACCATATATTTT. This sequence encodes CASRLLGGAGNTIYF. This rearrangement joins TRBV6-5 to TRBJ1-3, with TRBD1 as a possible D gene (6 bases). CDR1 is MNHEY, CDR2 SVGAGI, per germline. CDR3 length equals 15 residues. Trimming removed 6 bases from V and 2 bases from J, with 14 bases in between.